Shown below are 21 T cell receptor beta chains from a single sample sequenced in a study of shared clonotypes between healthy human individuals. Some clones are missing from TCRdb's copy, which holds only in-frame ones; the method was immunoSEQ multiplex PCR. Among roughly 2.2 million clones listed, approximately 93% were seen once. The specimen sequenced was naive CD4+ T cells from PBMCs. The subset: CD45RA+ positively selected. The receptors here all came from a man between 18 and 29 years old in good health. Some clones in this sample may be carry-over from other donors' samples.

The chain links TRBV4-1 to TRBJ2-1; tentatively, D is TRBD2 (5 bases). CDR3 length: 15 amino acids. Germline V lookup: CDR1 MGHRA, CDR2 YSYEKL. The V end lost 1 base, the J end lost 1 base, and 8 bases lay between the germline ends. The CDR3 DNA reads TGCGCCAGCAGCCAAGGGAGGAATTCCTACAATGAGCAGTTCTTC. The encoded protein is CASSQGRNSYNEQFF.

The CDR3 region has the DNA TGTGCCAGCTCAGGGACAGACAATGAGCAGTTCTTC. This gives the protein CASSGTDNEQFF. V is TRBV18 and J is TRBJ2-1; TRBD1 aligns across 7 bases. The CDR3 length is 12 residues. The V gene's germline CDR1 is KGHSH and CDR2 LQKENI. V dropped 5 bases and J dropped 5; count of bases not matched to a gene: 0. Based on the CDR3 plus reference TRBV18 and TRBJ2-1, the full variable domain is NAGVMQNPRHLVRRRGQEARLRCSPMKGHSHVYWYRQLPEEGLKFMVYLQKENIIDESGMPKERFSAEFPKEGPSILRIQQVVRGDSAAYFCASSGTDNEQFFGPGTRLTVL.

The DNA for the CDR3 is TGTGCCAGCAGCTTAAGGGACGGCGGGGCCAAAAACATTCAGTACTTC. It specifies CASSLRDGGAKNIQYF. The chain recombines TRBV7-9 with TRBJ2-4; either TRBD1 or TRBD2 may fit D (5 bases each). The germline V and J ends were trimmed by 2 bases and 1 base, with 12 bases remaining between them. This CDR3 is 16 amino acids long. Germline loops: CDR1 SEHNR, CDR2 FQNEAQ (reference sequence).

The chain carries TRBV19 and TRBJ2-4, with D maybe TRBD1 (6 bases). This CDR3 contains 12 residues. V gave up 4 bases and J gave up 7 bases, with 8 bases separating them. Per the germline V gene, CDR1 is LNHDA and CDR2 is SQIVND (reference sequence). The CDR3 reads CASSNTGNIQYF. The CDR3, as DNA: TGTGCCAGTAGTAACACAGGGAACATTCAGTACTTC.

Of note for this clone: The sample holds other DNA sequences that translate to the same CDR3. The chain has TRBV7-2 and TRBJ1-3; D is ambiguous. The CDR3 extends over 14 amino acids. Trimming stripped 0 bases from V and 2 bases from J, with 5 bases between. Germline values: CDR1 SGHTA, CDR2 FQGNSA. The CDR3 here is CASSLARTGNTIYF. The CDR3 DNA reads TGTGCCAGCAGCTTAGCCAGGACTGGAAACACCATATATTTT. Looking up the rest from reference TRBV7-2 and TRBJ1-3 gives the full variable domain: GAGVSQSPSNKVTEKGKDVELRCDPISGHTALYWYRQSLGQGLEFLIYFQGNSAPDKSGLPSDRFSAERTGGSVSTLTIQRTQQEDSAVYLCASSLARTGNTIYFGEGSWLTVV.

J is TRBJ1-2 and V is TRBV6-5; 11 bases map to TRBD1. Losses at the gene ends were 7 bases for V and 3 bases for J; bases not matched to a gene: 7. This CDR3 comprises 15 residues. The V gene's germline CDR1 is MNHEY and CDR2 SVGAGI. The CDR3 loop reads CASNTPGQGDYGYTF. The CDR3, as DNA: TGTGCCAGCAACACCCCGGGACAGGGGGACTATGGCTACACCTTC.

To note about this clone: The sample holds other DNA sequences that translate to the same CDR3. The chain carries TRBV7-2 and TRBJ2-3; no clear D gene. V dropped 5 bases and J dropped 3 bases, with 9 bases sitting between them. The CDR3 length is 13 residues. Germline CDR1 reads SGHTA; CDR2 reads FQGNSA. The CDR3 bases are TGTGCCAGCAGCCCACCCCCAACAGATACGCAGTATTTT. It yields the protein CASSPPPTDTQYF.

The V call is TRBV6-1, the J call TRBJ1-4; D uncertain. From germline, CDR1 is MNHNS and CDR2 SASEGT. V was shortened by 3 bases and J by 7 bases, with 12 bases between the two germline ends. The CDR3 spans 14 residues. In DNA form, the CDR3 reads TGTGCCAGCAGTGAGGCCCCGGGCCGTGAAAAACTGTTTTTT. This codes for CASSEAPGREKLFF.

The CDR3 coding sequence is TGTGCCAGCAGAGACCATGCCGGGACAGGGGGCACTGAAGCTTTCTTT. Its protein is CASRDHAGTGGTEAFF. The chain is built from TRBV6-6 and TRBJ1-1; 11 positions match TRBD1. J was trimmed by 4 bases and V by 6 bases; bases with no gene match: 10. The CDR3 is 16 amino acids. Germline CDR1 reads MNHNY; CDR2 reads SVGAGI (reference sequence).

The chain recombines TRBV5-4 with TRBJ1-2; D remains ambiguous. V was shortened by 4 bases and J by 2 bases, with 12 bases between the two germline ends. There are 14 residues in the CDR3. Germline-derived CDR1 and CDR2 are SGHNT and YYREEE (reference sequence). CDR3 DNA: TGTGCCAGCAGCCGATCCGGTCGGAACTATGGCTACACCTTC. Residues: CASSRSGRNYGYTF. Filled out from reference TRBV5-4 and TRBJ1-2, the complete variable domain reads ETGVTQSPTHLIKTRGQQVTLRCSSQSGHNTVSWYQQALGQGPQFIFQYYREEENGRGNFPPRFSGLQFPNYSSELNVNALELDDSALYLCASSRSGRNYGYTFGSGTRLTVV.

The rearrangement joins TRBV19 to TRBJ2-6; a weak D match, TRBD2 (5 bases). Germline loops: CDR1 LNHDA, CDR2 SQIVND (reference sequence). CDR3 size: 15 residues. Trimming left V 2 bases short and J 2 bases short, with 7 bases between. The CDR3 DNA reads TGTGCCAGTAGTATAATGGGAGCTGGGGCCAACGTCCTGACTTTC. This translates into CASSIMGAGANVLTF.

The chain carries TRBV2 and TRBJ1-1; D remains unclear. Trimming cost V 3 bases and J 0 bases, with 11 bases left between them. Germline V gives CDR1 SNHLY, CDR2 FYNNEI. The CDR3 sequence is 15 residues long. The CDR3 protein is CASSDSTVMNTEAFF. The CDR3 coding sequence is TGTGCCAGCAGTGACTCCACGGTAATGAACACTGAAGCTTTCTTT.

The J gene is TRBJ1-5, the V gene TRBV15; D is undetermined. From germline, CDR1 is LNHNV and CDR2 YYDKDF (reference sequence). Between the trimmed V and J ends, which lost 10 bases and 0 bases, there was a span of 13 bases. The CDR3 contains 14 residues. In nucleotides, the CDR3 is TGTGCCATCGGGAGTGGAGATAGCAATCAGCCCCAGCATTTT. Protein product: CAIGSGDSNQPQHF.

The chain uses TRBV27 and TRBJ2-5; 8 bases map to TRBD2. V trimming: 6 bases; J trimming: 2 bases; junction bases outside the gene matches: 17. This CDR3 spans 18 amino acids. Germline CDR1 MNHEY, CDR2 SMNVEV (reference sequence). CDR3 protein: CASSHYRLAGGKQETQYF. CDR3 in DNA: TGTGCCAGCAGCCATTATAGGCTAGCGGGTGGGAAACAAGAGACCCAGTACTTC.

Remarks on this clone: The identical CDR3 is also encoded by other nucleotide sequences in the sample. The chain links TRBV18 to TRBJ2-7; D may be TRBD2 (6 bases). Trimming took 0 bases from V and 3 from J, leaving 6 bases between them. This CDR3 has 13 residues. CDR1 KGHSH and CDR2 LQKENI come from the germline V gene. CDR3 residues: CASSPPGGYEQYF. The CDR3 coding sequence is TGTGCCAGCTCACCACCGGGAGGCTACGAGCAGTACTTC.

In regard to this clone: Different DNA sequences within this sample yield the same CDR3. The gene calls are TRBV28 and TRBJ1-5, with D possibly TRBD1 on 5 matching bases. V dropped 3 bases and J dropped 9 bases, with 9 bases sitting between them. This CDR3 has 12 amino acids. In germline, CDR1 is MDHEN, CDR2 SYDVKM. The CDR3 nucleotides are TGTGCCAGCAGTTTTGGGGACGGGCCCCAGCATTTT. This gives the protein CASSFGDGPQHF. The full variable domain, in which reference TRBV28 and TRBJ1-5 provide the parts outside the CDR3, is DVKVTQSSRYLVKRTGEKVFLECVQDMDHENMFWYRQDPGLGLRLIYFSYDVKMKEKGDIPEGYSVSREKKERFSLILESASTNQTSMYLCASSFGDGPQHFGDGTRLSIL.

Points on this clone: The sample has other DNA sequences that encode this CDR3 too. This sequence joins TRBV2 and TRBJ2-7; D is uncertain. Germline assignment: CDR1 SNHLY and CDR2 FYNNEI. The CDR3 sequence is 11 residues long. V lost 4 bases to trimming and J lost 5 bases, with 6 bases between them. CDR3 sequence: CASSVLDEQYF. The CDR3 DNA reads as TGTGCCAGCAGTGTTTTAGACGAGCAGTACTTC.

The chain carries TRBV5-1 and TRBJ2-3; 7 nucleotides line up with TRBD2. The CDR3 runs 16 residues. Germline V gene sequence: CDR1 SGHRS, CDR2 YFSETQ. V lost 1 base to trimming and J lost 0 bases; unmatched junction nucleotides: 5. CDR3 coding DNA: TGCGCCAGCAGCTTGTTTCTAGCGGAGAGCACAGATACGCAGTATTTT. Its translation is CASSLFLAESTDTQYF. Variable domain in full (rest from reference TRBV5-1 and TRBJ2-3): KAGVTQTPRYLIKTRGQQVTLSCSPISGHRSVSWYQQTPGQGLQFLFEYFSETQRNKGNFPGRFSGRQFSNSRSEMNVSTLELGDSALYLCASSLFLAESTDTQYFGPGTRLTVL.

The V gene is TRBV28, the J gene TRBJ2-5, with a weak D call TRBD2 (6 bases). Trimming pared 6 bases from V and 4 bases from J, leaving 12 bases between. This CDR3 is built from 13 residues. The germline V gene encodes CDR1 MDHEN and CDR2 SYDVKM. The CDR3 nucleotides read TGTGCCAGCAGCTGGAGCGGGCCAGAGACCCAGTACTTC. Its translation is CASSWSGPETQYF.

The V and J genes are TRBV10-3 and TRBJ2-2, with TRBD2 as a possible D gene (7 bases). Germline loops: CDR1 ENHRY, CDR2 SYGVKD. The CDR3 loop spans 16 amino acids. V was trimmed by 6 bases and J by 1 base, leaving 15 bases between them. The CDR3 nucleotides are TGTGCCATCAGGGACGAGGGGGGGCAGAACACCGGGGAGCTGTTTTTT. It yields the protein CAIRDEGGQNTGELFF.

This chain joins TRBV7-3 and TRBJ2-5; D ambiguous. Per the germline V gene, CDR1 is SGHTA and CDR2 is FQGTGA. The CDR3 sequence is 13 residues long. V was clipped by 4 bases and J by 4 bases, with 10 bases between them. CDR3 in amino acids: CASSSTLGETQYF. CDR3 nucleotides: TGTGCCAGCAGCTCGACGCTCGGAGAGACCCAGTACTTC.